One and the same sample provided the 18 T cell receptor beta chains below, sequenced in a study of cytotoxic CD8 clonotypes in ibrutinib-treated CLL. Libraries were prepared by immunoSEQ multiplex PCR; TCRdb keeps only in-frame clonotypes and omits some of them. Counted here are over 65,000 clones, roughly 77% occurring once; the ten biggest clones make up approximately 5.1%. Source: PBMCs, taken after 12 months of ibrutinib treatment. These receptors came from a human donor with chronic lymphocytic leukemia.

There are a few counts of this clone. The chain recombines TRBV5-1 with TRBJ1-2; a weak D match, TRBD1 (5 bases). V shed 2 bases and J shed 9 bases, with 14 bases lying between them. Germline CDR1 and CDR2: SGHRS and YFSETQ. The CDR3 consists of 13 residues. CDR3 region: CASSLGADSRYTF. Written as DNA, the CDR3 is TGCGCCAGCAGCTTAGGGGCCGACAGTCGCTACACCTTC.

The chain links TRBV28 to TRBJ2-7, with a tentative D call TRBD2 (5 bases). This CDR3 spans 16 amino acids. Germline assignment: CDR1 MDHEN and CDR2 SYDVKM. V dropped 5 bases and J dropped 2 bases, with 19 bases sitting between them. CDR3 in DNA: TGTGCCAGCAGTACGCCCCACAGCGGCCCCACCTACGAGCAGTACTTC. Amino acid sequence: CASSTPHSGPTYEQYF.

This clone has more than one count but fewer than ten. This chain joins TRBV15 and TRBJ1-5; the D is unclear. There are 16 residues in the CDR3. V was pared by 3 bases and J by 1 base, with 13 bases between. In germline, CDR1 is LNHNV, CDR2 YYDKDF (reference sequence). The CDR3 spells CATSSLTGLSNQPQHF. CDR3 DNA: TGTGCCACCAGCAGCCTGACGGGGTTGAGCAATCAGCCCCAGCATTTT.

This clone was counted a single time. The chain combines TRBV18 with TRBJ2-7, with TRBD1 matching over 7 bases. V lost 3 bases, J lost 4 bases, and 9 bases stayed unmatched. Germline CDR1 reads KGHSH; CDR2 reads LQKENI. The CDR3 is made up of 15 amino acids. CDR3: CASSPPDRVGYEQYF. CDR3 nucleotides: TGTGCCAGCTCACCCCCAGACAGGGTCGGTTACGAGCAGTACTTC.

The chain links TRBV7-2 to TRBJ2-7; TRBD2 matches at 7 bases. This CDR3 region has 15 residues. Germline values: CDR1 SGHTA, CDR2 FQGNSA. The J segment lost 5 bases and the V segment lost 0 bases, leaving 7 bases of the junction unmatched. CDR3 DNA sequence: TGTGCCAGCAGCTTAGCGCTTCAGGGAGGGGACGAGCAGTACTTC. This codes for CASSLALQGGDEQYF.

CDR3 loop: CASSTGHPDQPQHF. The CDR3 DNA sequence: TGCGCCAGCAGCACAGGACACCCGGATCAGCCCCAGCATTTT. J is TRBJ1-5 and V is TRBV5-1; tentative D call: TRBD1 (5 bases). CDR1 is SGHRS, CDR2 YFSETQ, per germline. V shed 4 bases and J shed 5 bases, with 13 bases lying between them. The CDR3 is 14 amino acids.

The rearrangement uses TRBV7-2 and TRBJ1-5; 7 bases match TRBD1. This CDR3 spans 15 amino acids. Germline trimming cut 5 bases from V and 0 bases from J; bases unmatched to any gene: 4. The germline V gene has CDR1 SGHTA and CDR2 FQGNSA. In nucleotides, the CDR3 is TGTGCCAGCAGCACACAGGGGTATAGCAATCAGCCCCAGCATTTT. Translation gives CASSTQGYSNQPQHF.

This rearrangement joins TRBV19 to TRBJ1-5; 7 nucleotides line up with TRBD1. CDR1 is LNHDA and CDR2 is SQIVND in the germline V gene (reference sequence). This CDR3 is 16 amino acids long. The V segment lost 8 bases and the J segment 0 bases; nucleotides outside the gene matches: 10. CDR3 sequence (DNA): TGTGCCAGTCGGGGGCAGGGGGGCTTTAGCAATCAGCCCCAGCATTTT. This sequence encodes CASRGQGGFSNQPQHF.

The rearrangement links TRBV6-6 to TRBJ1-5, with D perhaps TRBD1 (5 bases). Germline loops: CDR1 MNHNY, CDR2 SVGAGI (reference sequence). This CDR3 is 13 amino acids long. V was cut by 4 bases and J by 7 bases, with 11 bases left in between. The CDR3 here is CASSWDGSQPQHF. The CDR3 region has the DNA TGTGCCAGCAGTTGGGACGGATCACAGCCCCAGCATTTT.

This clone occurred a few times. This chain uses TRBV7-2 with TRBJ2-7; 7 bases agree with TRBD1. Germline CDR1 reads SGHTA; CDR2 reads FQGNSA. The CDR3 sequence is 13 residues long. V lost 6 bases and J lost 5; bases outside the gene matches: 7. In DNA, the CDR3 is TGTGCCAGCAGTTCGATTACAGGGGACGAGCAGTACTTC. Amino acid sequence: CASSSITGDEQYF.

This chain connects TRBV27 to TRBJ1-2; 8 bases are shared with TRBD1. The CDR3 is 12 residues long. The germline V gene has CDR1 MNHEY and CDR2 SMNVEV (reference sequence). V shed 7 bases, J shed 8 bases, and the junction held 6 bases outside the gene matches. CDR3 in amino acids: CASTTGAGGYTF. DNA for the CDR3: TGTGCCAGCACGACAGGGGCGGGGGGCTACACCTTC.

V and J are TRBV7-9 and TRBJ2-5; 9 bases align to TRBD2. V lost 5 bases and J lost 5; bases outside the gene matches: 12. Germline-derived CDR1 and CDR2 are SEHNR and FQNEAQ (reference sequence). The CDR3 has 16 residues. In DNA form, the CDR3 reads TGTGCCAGCAGCCAGGGACTAGCCCACGGAGGGGAGACCCAGTACTTC. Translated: CASSQGLAHGGETQYF. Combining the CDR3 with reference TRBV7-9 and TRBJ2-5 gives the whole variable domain DTGVSQNPRHKITKRGQNVTFRCDPISEHNRLYWYRQTLGQGPEFLTYFQNEAQLEKSRLLSDRFSAERPKGSFSTLEIQRTEQGDSAMYLCASSQGLAHGGETQYFGPGTRLLVL.

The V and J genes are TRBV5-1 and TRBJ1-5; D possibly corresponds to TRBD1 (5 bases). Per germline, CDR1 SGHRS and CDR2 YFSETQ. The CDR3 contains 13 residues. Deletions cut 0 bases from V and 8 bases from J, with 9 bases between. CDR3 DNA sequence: TGCGCCAGCAGCTTGGGGGGGTTTGAGCCCCAGCATTTT. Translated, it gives CASSLGGFEPQHF.

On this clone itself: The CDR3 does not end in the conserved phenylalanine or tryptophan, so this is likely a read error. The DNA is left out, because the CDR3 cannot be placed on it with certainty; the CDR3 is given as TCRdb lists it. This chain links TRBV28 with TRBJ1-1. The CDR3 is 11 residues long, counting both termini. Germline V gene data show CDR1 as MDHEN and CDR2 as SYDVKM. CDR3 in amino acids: CASSSPGGPLG.

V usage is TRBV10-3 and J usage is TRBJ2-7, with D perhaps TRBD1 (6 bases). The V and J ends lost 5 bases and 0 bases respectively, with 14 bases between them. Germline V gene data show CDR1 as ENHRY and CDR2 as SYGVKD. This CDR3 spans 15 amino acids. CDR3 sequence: CAISPGVPISYEQYF. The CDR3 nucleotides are TGTGCCATCAGTCCAGGGGTACCCATCTCCTACGAGCAGTACTTC.

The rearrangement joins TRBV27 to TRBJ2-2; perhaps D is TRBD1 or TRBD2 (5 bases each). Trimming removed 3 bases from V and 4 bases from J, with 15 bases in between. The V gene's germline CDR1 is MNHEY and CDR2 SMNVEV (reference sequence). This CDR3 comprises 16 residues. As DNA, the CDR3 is TGTGCCAGCAGTTTCGTTTGGACTGGGGGCACCGGGGAGCTGTTTTTT. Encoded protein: CASSFVWTGGTGELFF.

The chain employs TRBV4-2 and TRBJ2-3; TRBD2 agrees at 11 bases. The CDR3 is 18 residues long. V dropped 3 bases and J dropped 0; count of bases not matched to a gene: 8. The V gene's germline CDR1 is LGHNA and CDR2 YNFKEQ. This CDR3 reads CASSHHGLAGTSTDTQYF. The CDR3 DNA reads TGTGCCAGCAGCCACCACGGACTAGCGGGCACTAGCACAGATACGCAGTATTTT.

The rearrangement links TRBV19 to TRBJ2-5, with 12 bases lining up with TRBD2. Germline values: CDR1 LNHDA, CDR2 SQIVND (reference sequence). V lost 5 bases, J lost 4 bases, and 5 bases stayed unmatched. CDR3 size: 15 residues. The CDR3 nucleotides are TGTGCCAGTAGTCCTAGCGGGGGGGCCGTAGAGACCCAGTACTTC. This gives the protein CASSPSGGAVETQYF.